The TCR beta chain under discussion was sequenced for a study of memory CD4+ T cells and cytomegalovirus serostatus. The CDR3 spans 15 residues. CDR1 LGHNA and CDR2 YSLEER come from the germline V gene. The sort gate was single viable CD3+CD4+CD8-CD45RO+ cells for memory CD4+ T cells. Positive selection with CD4 microbeads enriched total CD4+ T cells. TCRdb's table, derived via immunoSEQ multiplex PCR, lists solely in-frame clones and lacks some. The data contain some 46,000 clones, 79% of them singletons. The chain joins TRBV4-3 to TRBJ2-5, with D possibly being TRBD1 or TRBD2 (5 bases each). The J call may be incorrect, as the DNA end agrees better with TRBJ2-7. This receptor was taken from an adult in good health and CMV-seronegative. The sample taken for sequencing was memory CD4+ T cells from blood. As DNA, the CDR3 is TGCGCCAGCAGCCAAGATTGGGGGAACTCCTACGAGCAGTACTTC. Its protein product is CASSQDWGNSYEQYF.